The 18 T cell receptor beta chains below come from one sample, sequenced in a study of identical twins. TCRdb passed the 5' RACE reads through MiXCR, listing each CDR3 protein once. The sample contains approximately 470,000 distinct CDR3 sequences, about 14% of which appear only once. In addition, the sample was reused for a study of yellow fever vaccine responses in identical twins.

Sequenced input: CD4+ T cells sorted from blood. These receptors came from a woman aged 18 to 35 in good health.

This rearrangement joins TRBV23-1 to TRBJ2-4; D is unresolved. TRBV23-1 is assigned to the ORF class and has an uncertain function. The CDR3 totals 17 residues. V lost 3 bases and J lost 0, with 15 bases in between. The CDR3 here is CASSQPAVGPAKNIQYF. The DNA of the CDR3 is TGCGCCAGCAGTCAGCCGGCCGTGGGTCCAGCCAAAAACATTCAGTACTTC.

The rearrangement joins TRBV28 to TRBJ2-5, with TRBD2 matching 9 bases. CDR3 length equals 15 residues. Germline lookup yields CDR1 MDHEN and CDR2 SYDVKM. J lost 4 bases, V lost 2 bases, and 5 bases had no gene match. The CDR3 DNA reads TGTGCCAGCAGTTTAGCCCGTAGCGGGAGAGAGACCCAGTACTTC. Amino acids: CASSLARSGRETQYF.

This chain uses TRBV12-3 or TRBV12-4 with TRBJ2-5; 10 bases fit TRBD1. The CDR3 is 16 residues long. V trimming: 2 bases; J trimming: 5 bases; junction bases outside the gene matches: 8. This chain's CDR3 is CASSLRGGDRGETQYF. CDR3 DNA sequence: TGTGCCAGCAGTTTAAGAGGAGGGGACAGGGGTGAGACCCAGTACTTC.

The rearrangement joins TRBV7-2 to TRBJ1-1; 8 bases match TRBD1. The junction had 6 bases not matched to a gene; V was cut back by 5 bases and J by 4 bases. The CDR3 is 14 residues long. Germline V gene lookup returns CDR1 SGHTA and CDR2 FQGNSA. As DNA, the CDR3 is TGTGCCAGCAGCCCCACAGGGGGTAGCACTGAAGCTTTCTTT. It specifies CASSPTGGSTEAFF. Filled out from reference TRBV7-2 and TRBJ1-1, the complete variable domain reads GAGVSQSPSNKVTEKGKDVELRCDPISGHTALYWYRQSLGQGLEFLIYFQGNSAPDKSGLPSDRFSAERTGGSVSTLTIQRTQQEDSAVYLCASSPTGGSTEAFFGQGTRLTVV.

The chain joins TRBV2 to TRBJ2-1, with unresolved D. Trimming stripped 5 bases from V and 5 bases from J, with 13 bases between. The CDR3 runs 14 residues. CDR1 and CDR2 (germline): SNHLY, FYNNEI. CDR3 coding DNA: TGTGCCAGCAGTCCTGACACGAAGGACAATGAGCAGTTCTTC. Encoded protein: CASSPDTKDNEQFF.

This clonotype was seen ten or more times. The chain couples TRBV2 to TRBJ2-1; 11 positions agree with TRBD2. The CDR3 consists of 14 residues. From germline, CDR1 is SNHLY and CDR2 FYNNEI. Unmatched junction bases numbered 6, after V lost 7 bases and J lost 7 bases. The CDR3 DNA sequence: TGTGCCAGCATACCGGGACTAGCGGAGAATGAGCAGTTCTTC. This gives the protein CASIPGLAENEQFF.

This clonotype was observed a few times. The gene calls are TRBV7-2 and TRBJ1-4; a possible D gene is TRBD1 (6 bases). The CDR3 length is 15 residues. V lost 5 bases and J lost 7, with 17 bases in between. In germline, CDR1 is SGHTA, CDR2 FQGNSA. CDR3 loop: CASSTGGGGGEKLFF. CDR3 sequence (DNA): TGTGCCAGCAGCACAGGTGGCGGGGGCGGTGAAAAACTGTTTTTT.

This chain connects TRBV7-2 to TRBJ2-3; TRBD2 matches 11 bases. Germline V lookup: CDR1 SGHTA, CDR2 FQGNSA. The CDR3 has 16 amino acids. V shed 4 bases and J 4 bases; nucleotides not matched to a gene: 7. This chain's CDR3 is CASSSRSGGGPDTQYF. The CDR3 DNA sequence: TGTGCCAGCAGCTCCCGTAGCGGGGGGGGCCCAGATACGCAGTATTTT.

A few counts support this clonotype. The gene calls are TRBV6-5 and TRBJ1-2; possible D gene TRBD1, 6 bases. V was pared by 2 bases and J by 4 bases, with 14 bases between. The CDR3 contains 15 residues. Germline loops: CDR1 MNHEY, CDR2 SVGAGI. The CDR3 bases are TGTGCCAGCAGTTACACGACAGGAGGCGCCTATGGCTACACCTTC. This encodes CASSYTTGGAYGYTF.

This clonotype was found a few times. This chain joins TRBV29-1 and TRBJ1-1; tentative D call: TRBD1 (6 bases). Trimming removed 4 bases from V and 3 bases from J, with 15 bases in between. The CDR3 is 14 amino acids. Germline CDR1 and CDR2: SQVTM and ANQGSEA. The CDR3: CSVVVRGGYTEAFF. CDR3 DNA: TGCAGCGTTGTGGTCAGGGGCGGGTACACTGAAGCTTTCTTT. Filled out from reference TRBV29-1 and TRBJ1-1, the complete variable domain reads SAVISQKPSRDICQRGTSLTIQCQVDSQVTMMFWYRQQPGQSLTLIATANQGSEATYESGFVIDKFPISRPNLTFSTLTVSNMSPEDSSIYLCSVVVRGGYTEAFFGQGTRLTVV.

CDR3 DNA: TGTGCCAGCAGTTTCGATCGGGACCTCTCCTACGAGCAGTACTTC. This codes for CASSFDRDLSYEQYF. This chain joins TRBV27 and TRBJ2-7; D might be TRBD1 or TRBD2, each matching 5 bases. Trimming cost V 3 bases and J 0 bases, with 12 bases left between them. The CDR3 spans 15 residues. Germline-derived CDR1 and CDR2 are MNHEY and SMNVEV (reference sequence).

This chain connects TRBV5-1 to TRBJ2-7; 7 nucleotides align to TRBD2. Germline-derived CDR1 and CDR2 are SGHRS and YFSETQ. The CDR3 consists of 14 residues. Trimming at V came to 8 bases and at J to 0 bases, leaving 8 bases not matched to a gene. CDR3 residues: CASGPGGGSYEQYF. The CDR3 nucleotides read TGCGCCAGTGGACCGGGCGGGGGCTCCTACGAGCAGTACTTC.

The chain has TRBV5-1 and TRBJ2-5; D is undetermined. The CDR3 extends over 11 amino acids. Trimming removed 5 bases from V and 3 bases from J, with 5 bases in between. Germline assignment: CDR1 SGHRS and CDR2 YFSETQ. DNA of the CDR3: TGCGCCAGCAGGGCAGAAGAGACCCAGTACTTC. Residues: CASRAEETQYF.

V is TRBV29-1 and J is TRBJ2-7; D might be TRBD1 (6 bases). This CDR3 has 13 amino acids. With 4 bases removed from V and 3 bases from J, the gap between germline ends came to 13 bases. Germline-derived CDR1 and CDR2 are SQVTM and ANQGSEA. Here the CDR3 reads CSVVQGSGYEQYF. The CDR3 nucleotides are TGCAGCGTTGTACAGGGATCCGGCTACGAGCAGTACTTC.

This clonotype was counted only a few times. This sequence joins TRBV15 and TRBJ2-1; D not certain. V was cut by 0 bases and J by 7 bases, with 7 bases left in between. Per germline, CDR1 LNHNV and CDR2 YYDKDF (reference sequence). The CDR3 is 13 amino acids. This chain's CDR3 is CATSRDLKNEQFF. CDR3 nucleotides: TGTGCCACCAGCAGAGATTTAAAGAATGAGCAGTTCTTC.

This clonotype was detected many times. The gene calls are TRBV4-1 and TRBJ2-3, with 9 bases matching TRBD2. The germline gives CDR1 MGHRA, CDR2 YSYEKL. The length of the CDR3 is 17 residues. The V segment lost 2 bases and the J segment 2 bases; nucleotides outside the gene matches: 8. CDR3 in amino acids: CASSQRVSGSLTDTQYF. The CDR3 nucleotides are TGCGCCAGCAGCCAAAGAGTTAGCGGGAGTCTCACAGATACGCAGTATTTT.

The chain combines TRBV20-1 with TRBJ2-7; D is ambiguous. Trimming removed 6 bases from V and 2 bases from J, with 17 bases in between. Germline assignment: CDR1 DFQATT and CDR2 SNEGSKA (reference sequence). The CDR3 length is 14 residues. CDR3 coding DNA: TGCAGTGCCCTCCCCCAATCTGGGACCTACGAGCAGTACTTC. Residues: CSALPQSGTYEQYF.

This clonotype was seen more than once but under ten times. The chain carries TRBV24-1 and TRBJ2-5, with 15 bases identical to TRBD2. This CDR3 is built from 17 residues. CDR1 KGHDR and CDR2 SFDVKD come from the germline V gene. V gave up 2 bases and J gave up 2 bases; unmatched junction bases: 2. The CDR3 DNA is TGTGCCACCAGTGATTCCGGGACTAGCGGGAGGCAAGAGACCCAGTACTTC. This gives the protein CATSDSGTSGRQETQYF.